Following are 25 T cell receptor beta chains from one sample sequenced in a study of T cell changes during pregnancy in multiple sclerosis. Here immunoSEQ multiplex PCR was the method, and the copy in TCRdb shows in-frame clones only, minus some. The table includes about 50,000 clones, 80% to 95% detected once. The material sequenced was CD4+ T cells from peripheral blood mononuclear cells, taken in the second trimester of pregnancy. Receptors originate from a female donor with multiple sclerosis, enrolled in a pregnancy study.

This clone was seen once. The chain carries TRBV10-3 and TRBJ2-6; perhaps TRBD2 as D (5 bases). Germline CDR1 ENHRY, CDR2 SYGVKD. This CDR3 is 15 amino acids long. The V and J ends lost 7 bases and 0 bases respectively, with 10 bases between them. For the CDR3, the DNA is TGTGCCATCAATGGTGGGAGCTCTGGGGCCAACGTCCTGACTTTC. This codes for CAINGGSSGANVLTF.

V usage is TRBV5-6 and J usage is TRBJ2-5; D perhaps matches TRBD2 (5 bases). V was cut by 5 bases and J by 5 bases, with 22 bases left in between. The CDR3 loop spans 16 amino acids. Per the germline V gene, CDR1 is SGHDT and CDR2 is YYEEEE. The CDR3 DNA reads TGTGCCAGCAGTTCACGAAGGGAGCGCCCCGGGGAGACCCAGTACTTC. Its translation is CASSSRRERPGETQYF.

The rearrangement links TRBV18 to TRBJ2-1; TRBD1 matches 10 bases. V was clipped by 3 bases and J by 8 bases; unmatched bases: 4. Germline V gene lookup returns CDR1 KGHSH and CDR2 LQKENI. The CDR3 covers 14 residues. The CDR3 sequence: CASSPGQGGDEQFF. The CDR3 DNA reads TGTGCCAGCTCACCCGGACAGGGGGGCGATGAGCAGTTCTTC.

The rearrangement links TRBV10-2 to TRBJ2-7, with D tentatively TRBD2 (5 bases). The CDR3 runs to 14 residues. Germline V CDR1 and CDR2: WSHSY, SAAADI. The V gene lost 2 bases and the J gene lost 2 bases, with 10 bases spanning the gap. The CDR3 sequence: CASSEANGAYEQYF. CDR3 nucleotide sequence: TGCGCCAGCAGTGAGGCTAACGGGGCCTACGAGCAGTACTTC.

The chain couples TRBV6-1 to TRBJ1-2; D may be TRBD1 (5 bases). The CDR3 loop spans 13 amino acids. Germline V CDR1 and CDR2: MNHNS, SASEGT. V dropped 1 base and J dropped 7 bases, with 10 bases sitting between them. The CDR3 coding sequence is TGTGCCAGCAGTGAAGTGCCCGGGGGTGGCTACACCTTC. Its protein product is CASSEVPGGGYTF.

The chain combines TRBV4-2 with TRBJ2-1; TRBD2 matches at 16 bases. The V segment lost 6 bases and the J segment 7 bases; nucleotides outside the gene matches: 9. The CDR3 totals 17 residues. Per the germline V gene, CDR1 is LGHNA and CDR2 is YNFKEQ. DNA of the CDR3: TGTGCCAGCAGGGATCCGGGACTAGCGGGGGGGGGAAATGAGCAGTTCTTC. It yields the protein CASRDPGLAGGGNEQFF.

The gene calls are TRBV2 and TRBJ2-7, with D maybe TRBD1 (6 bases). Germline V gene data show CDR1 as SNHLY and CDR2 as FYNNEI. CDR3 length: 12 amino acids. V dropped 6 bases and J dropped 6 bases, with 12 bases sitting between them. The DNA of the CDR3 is TGTGCCAGCAGGGACAGTATAGGCGAGCAGTACTTC. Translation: CASRDSIGEQYF.

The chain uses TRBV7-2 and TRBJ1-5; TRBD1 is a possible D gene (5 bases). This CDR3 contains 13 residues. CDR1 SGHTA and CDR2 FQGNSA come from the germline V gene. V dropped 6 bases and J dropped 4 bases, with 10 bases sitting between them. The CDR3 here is CASSQQDNQPQHF. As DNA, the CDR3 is TGTGCCAGCAGTCAACAGGATAATCAGCCCCAGCATTTT. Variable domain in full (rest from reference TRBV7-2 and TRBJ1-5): GAGVSQSPSNKVTEKGKDVELRCDPISGHTALYWYRQSLGQGLEFLIYFQGNSAPDKSGLPSDRFSAERTGGSVSTLTIQRTQQEDSAVYLCASSQQDNQPQHFGDGTRLSIL.

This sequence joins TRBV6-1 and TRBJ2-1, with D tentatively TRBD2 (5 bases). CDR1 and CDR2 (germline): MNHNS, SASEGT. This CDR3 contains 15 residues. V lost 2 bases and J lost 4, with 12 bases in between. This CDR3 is CASSESAGQYNEQFF. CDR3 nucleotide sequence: TGTGCCAGCAGTGAATCGGCGGGCCAATACAATGAGCAGTTCTTC.

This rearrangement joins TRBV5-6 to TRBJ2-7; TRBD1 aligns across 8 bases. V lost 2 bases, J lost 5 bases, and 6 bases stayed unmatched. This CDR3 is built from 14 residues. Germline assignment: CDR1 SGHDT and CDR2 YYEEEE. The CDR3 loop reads CASSFFTGGNEQYF. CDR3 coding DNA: TGTGCCAGCAGCTTCTTTACAGGGGGAAACGAGCAGTACTTC.

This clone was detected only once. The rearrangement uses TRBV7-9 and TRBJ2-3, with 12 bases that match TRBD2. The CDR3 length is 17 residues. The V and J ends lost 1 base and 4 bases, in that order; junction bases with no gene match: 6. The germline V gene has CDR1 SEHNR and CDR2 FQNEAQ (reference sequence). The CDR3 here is CASSLDQTSGSADTQYF. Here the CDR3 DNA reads TGTGCCAGCAGCTTAGACCAGACTAGCGGGAGTGCAGATACGCAGTATTTT.

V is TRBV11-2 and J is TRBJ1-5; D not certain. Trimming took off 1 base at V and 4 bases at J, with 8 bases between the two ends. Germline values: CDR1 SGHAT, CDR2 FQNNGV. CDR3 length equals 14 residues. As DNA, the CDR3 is TGTGCCAGCAGCTTAGGCAGTCCAAATCAGCCCCAGCATTTT. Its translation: CASSLGSPNQPQHF. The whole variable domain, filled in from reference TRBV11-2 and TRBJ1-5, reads EAGVAQSPRYKIIEKRQSVAFWCNPISGHATLYWYQQILGQGPKLLIQFQNNGVVDDSQLPKDRFSAERLKGVDSTLKIQPAKLEDSAVYLCASSLGSPNQPQHFGDGTRLSIL.

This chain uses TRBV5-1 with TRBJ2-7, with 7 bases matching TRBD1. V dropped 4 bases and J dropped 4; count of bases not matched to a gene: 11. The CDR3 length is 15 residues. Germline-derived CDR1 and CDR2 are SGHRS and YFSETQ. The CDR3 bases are TGCGCCAGCAGCACAGCCTCCGGGACAGAATACGAGCAGTACTTC. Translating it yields CASSTASGTEYEQYF.

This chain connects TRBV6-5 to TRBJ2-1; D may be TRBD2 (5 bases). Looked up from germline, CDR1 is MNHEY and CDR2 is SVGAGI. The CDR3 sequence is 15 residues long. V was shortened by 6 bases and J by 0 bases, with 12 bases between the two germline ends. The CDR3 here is CASSLWAGSYNEQFF. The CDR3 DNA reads TGTGCCAGCAGCCTTTGGGCGGGCTCCTACAATGAGCAGTTCTTC.

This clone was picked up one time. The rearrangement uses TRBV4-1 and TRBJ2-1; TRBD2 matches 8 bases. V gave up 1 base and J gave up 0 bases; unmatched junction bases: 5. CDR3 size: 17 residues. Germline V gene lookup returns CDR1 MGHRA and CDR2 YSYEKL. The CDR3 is CASSQVIGGVSYNEQFF. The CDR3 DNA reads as TGCGCCAGCAGCCAAGTCATCGGGGGGGTCTCCTACAATGAGCAGTTCTTC.

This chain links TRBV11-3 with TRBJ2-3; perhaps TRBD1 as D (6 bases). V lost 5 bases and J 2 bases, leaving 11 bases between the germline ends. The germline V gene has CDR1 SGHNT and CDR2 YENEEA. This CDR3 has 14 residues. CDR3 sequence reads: CASSSGQHTDTQYF. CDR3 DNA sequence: TGTGCCAGCAGCAGCGGACAGCACACAGATACGCAGTATTTT.

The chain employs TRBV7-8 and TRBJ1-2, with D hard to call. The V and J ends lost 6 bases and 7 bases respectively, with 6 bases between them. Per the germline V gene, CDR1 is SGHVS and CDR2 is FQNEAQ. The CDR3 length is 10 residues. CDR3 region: CASRSGGYTF. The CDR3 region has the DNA TGTGCCAGCAGGAGTGGTGGCTACACCTTC.

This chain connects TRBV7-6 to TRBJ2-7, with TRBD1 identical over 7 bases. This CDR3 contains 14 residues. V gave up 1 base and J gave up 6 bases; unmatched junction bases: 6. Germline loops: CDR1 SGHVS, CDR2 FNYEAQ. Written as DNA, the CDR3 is TGTGCCAGCAGCTTAGTAGGGGCAGGGGGCGAGCAGTACTTC. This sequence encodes CASSLVGAGGEQYF.

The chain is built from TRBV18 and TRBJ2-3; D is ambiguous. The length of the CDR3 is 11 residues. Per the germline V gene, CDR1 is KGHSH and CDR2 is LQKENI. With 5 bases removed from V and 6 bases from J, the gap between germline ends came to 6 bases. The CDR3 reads CASSSVDTQYF. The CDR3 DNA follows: TGTGCCAGCTCATCCGTGGATACGCAGTATTTT.

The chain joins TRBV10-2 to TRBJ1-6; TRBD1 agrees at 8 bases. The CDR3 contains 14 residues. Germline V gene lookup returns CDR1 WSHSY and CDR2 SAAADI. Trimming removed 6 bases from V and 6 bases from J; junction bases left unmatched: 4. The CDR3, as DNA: TGCGCCAGCAGCTCGGACAGGGCTAATTCACCCCTCCACTTT. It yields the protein CASSSDRANSPLHF.

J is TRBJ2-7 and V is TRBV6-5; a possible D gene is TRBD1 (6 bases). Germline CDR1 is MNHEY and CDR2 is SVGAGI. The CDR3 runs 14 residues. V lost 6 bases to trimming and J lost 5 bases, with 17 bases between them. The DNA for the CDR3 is TGTGCCAGCAGCGCCGGGACACGGATCCACGAGCAGTACTTC. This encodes CASSAGTRIHEQYF.

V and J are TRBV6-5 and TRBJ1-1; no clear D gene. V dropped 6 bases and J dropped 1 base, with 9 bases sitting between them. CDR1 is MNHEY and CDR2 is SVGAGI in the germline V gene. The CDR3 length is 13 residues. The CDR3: CASSPRPNTEAFF. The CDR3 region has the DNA TGTGCCAGCAGCCCTAGACCGAACACTGAAGCTTTCTTT.

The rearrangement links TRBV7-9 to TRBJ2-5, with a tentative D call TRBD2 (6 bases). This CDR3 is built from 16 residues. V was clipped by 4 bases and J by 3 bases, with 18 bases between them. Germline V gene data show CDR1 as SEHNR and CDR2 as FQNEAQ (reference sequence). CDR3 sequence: CASSSSILATEETQYF. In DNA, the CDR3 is TGTGCCAGCAGCTCCTCAATCCTAGCGACTGAAGAGACCCAGTACTTC. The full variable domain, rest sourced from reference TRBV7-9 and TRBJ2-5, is DTGVSQNPRHKITKRGQNVTFRCDPISEHNRLYWYRQTLGQGPEFLTYFQNEAQLEKSRLLSDRFSAERPKGSFSTLEIQRTEQGDSAMYLCASSSSILATEETQYFGPGTRLLVL.

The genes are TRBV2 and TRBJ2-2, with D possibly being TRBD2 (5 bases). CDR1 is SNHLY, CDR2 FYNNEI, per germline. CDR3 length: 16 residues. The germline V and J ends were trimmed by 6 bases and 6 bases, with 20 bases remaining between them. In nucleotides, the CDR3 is TGTGCCAGCAGGGCTCGCGAAGCGGTCGTATCCGGGGAGCTGTTTTTT. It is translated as CASRAREAVVSGELFF.

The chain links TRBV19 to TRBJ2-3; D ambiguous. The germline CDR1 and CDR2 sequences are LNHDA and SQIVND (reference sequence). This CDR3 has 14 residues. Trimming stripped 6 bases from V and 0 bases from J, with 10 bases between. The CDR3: CASRRTISTDTQYF. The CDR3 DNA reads TGTGCCAGTAGACGAACTATAAGCACAGATACGCAGTATTTT. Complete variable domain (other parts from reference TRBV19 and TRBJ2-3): DGGITQSPKYLFRKEGQNVTLSCEQNLNHDAMYWYRQDPGQGLRLIYYSQIVNDFQKGDIAEGYSVSREKKESFPLTVTSAQKNPTAFYLCASRRTISTDTQYFGPGTRLTVL.